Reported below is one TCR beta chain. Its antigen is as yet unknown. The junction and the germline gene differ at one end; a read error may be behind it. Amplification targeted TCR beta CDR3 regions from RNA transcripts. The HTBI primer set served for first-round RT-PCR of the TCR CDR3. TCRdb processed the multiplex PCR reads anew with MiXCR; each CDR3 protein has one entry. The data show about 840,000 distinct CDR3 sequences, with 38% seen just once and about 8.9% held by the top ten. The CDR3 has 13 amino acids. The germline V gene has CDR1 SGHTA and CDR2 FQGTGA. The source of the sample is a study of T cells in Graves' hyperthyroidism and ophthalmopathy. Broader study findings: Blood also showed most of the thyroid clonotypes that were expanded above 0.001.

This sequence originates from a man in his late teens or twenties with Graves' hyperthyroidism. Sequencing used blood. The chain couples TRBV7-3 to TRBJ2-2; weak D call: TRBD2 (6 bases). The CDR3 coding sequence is TGTGCCAGCAGACCCCTGGGAACCGGGGGGCTGTTTTTT. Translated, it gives CASRPLGTGGLFF.